Listed here is a single T cell receptor beta chain. Its antigen is as yet unknown. Multiplex touch-down PCR with TRB-A/B primers amplified rearranged V-D-J TRB sequences. TCRdb passed the multiplex PCR reads through MiXCR, listing each CDR3 protein once. The repertoire includes about 5,000 distinct CDR3 sequences, 21% of them detected once, and around 3.5% sits in the top ten. Unmatched junction bases numbered 2, after V lost 2 bases and J lost 7 bases. The CDR3 sequence is 14 residues long. Germline V lookup: CDR1 SGHDN, CDR2 FVKESK. The template was genomic DNA from peripheral blood, not RNA. The data stem from a study of T cell repertoires in aging, cancer and after chemotherapy. Background on the study: The full dataset contained millions of TCR reads. Study findings and constraints: Untreated cancer patients had significantly lower blood TCR diversity than age-matched healthy donors.

Sequenced input: blood. This receptor was identified in a human donor in good health. The donor label of this sample is uncertain. V usage is TRBV14 and J usage is TRBJ1-6, with TRBD1 identical over 7 bases. The CDR3 spells CASSQQTGNSPLHF. The DNA of the CDR3 is TGTGCCAGCAGCCAACAGACAGGGAATTCACCCCTCCACTTT.